This T cell receptor (beta chain) is from a study of molecular identifiers for immune sequencing clone quantification. V was cut by 4 bases and J by 0 bases, with 3 bases left in between. The CDR3 has 13 amino acids. Germline CDR1 SEHNR, CDR2 FQNEAQ (reference sequence). The authors gated naive CD8 T cells as CD8+CD4-CCR7+CD45RA+ for sorting. Bulk TCR library preparation followed previously described methods with listed TCR primers. Via MiXCR, TCRdb re-called the PCR reads, giving one row per CDR3 protein. The sample has roughly 93,000 distinct CDR3 sequences, 15% to 20% seen once. Study-level findings and limits: Jurkat TCR RNA from one cell was spiked into one million naive cells, and it was reportedly detectable there.

This clonotype was found many times. Antigen unknown. Specimen: naive CD8+ T cells from blood, with Jurkat cell RNA spiked in. Subset noted: FACS-sorted CD8+CD4-CCR7+CD45RA+ naive T cells. The sequence derives from a human donor in good health. Some libraries in this study had Jurkat cell RNA spiked in. The V and J genes are TRBV7-9 and TRBJ1-4; D unresolved. The CDR3 loop is CASSSSTNEKLFF. The CDR3 coding sequence is TGTGCCAGCAGCTCTTCAACTAATGAAAAACTGTTTTTT.